The rows below give T cell receptor beta chains drawn from one sample of a study of regulatory T cells in long-lasting Graves disease. Via MiXCR, TCRdb re-called the multiplex PCR reads, giving one row per CDR3 protein. The sample records 520,000 or so distinct CDR3 sequences, 12% being singletons. A further study also used this sample, focusing on T cells in Graves' hyperthyroidism and ophthalmopathy.

The sample in question was peripheral blood mononuclear cells (PBMCs), obtained at new diagnosis, from a patient treated with antithyroid drugs. The receptors come from a woman between 25 and 40 years old with Graves disease. The CDR3 runs from the conserved cysteine through the conserved F or W.

v_call,cdr3_aa
TRBV9,CTSSVGDRAVEQYF
TRBV2,CASSETTPGELFF
TRBV30,CAWTVSDTQYF
TRBV11-2,CASSRTSASSYNEQFF
TRBV28,CTSSSPRGQGGSFYEQYF
TRBV27,CASSKRMGGGEETQYF
TRBV28,CASSMTLLGMTNYGYTF
TRBV11-3,CASSSRRTYEQYF
TRBV12-3/TRBV12-4,CASSTSGEPQHF
TRBV3-1,CASSQGRLAGWPPYNEQFF
TRBV7-9,CASRGVEPRNTDTQYF
TRBV29-1,CSVDIPEGPEGYGYTF
TRBV6-2/TRBV6-3,CASSSRTGASYNEQFF
TRBV29-1,CSVDAFGEVYYNEQFF
TRBV7-2,CASSSIDRGGGYTF
TRBV2,CASRDNRRTNEKLFF
TRBV11-3,CASSLGGSGRDQETQYF
TRBV7-6,CASSPRQHMNTEAFF
TRBV9,CASSVEVEQFF